The 25 T cell receptor beta chains listed next were all sequenced from one sample in a study of CD8 T cells in ankylosing spondylitis. Overall study results and limits: Ankylosing spondylitis blood appeared to carry a characteristic TCR beta motif of seven to nine highly homologous variants.

From the 5' RACE reads, TCRdb called clonotypes with MiXCR, one entry per CDR3 protein. The table includes more than 300,000 distinct CDR3 sequences, approximately 8% detected once. Their antigens remain unidentified. Sequences were obtained from blood, either unsorted or a sorted T cell fraction (not recorded which). The receptors derive from a male donor with ankylosing spondylitis.

This clonotype was found many times. V usage is TRBV7-2 and J usage is TRBJ2-7; 10 bases are shared with TRBD2. Trimming took 3 bases from V and 3 from J; bases not matched to a gene: 8. The CDR3 covers 16 residues. Germline CDR1 is SGHTA and CDR2 is FQGNSA. The CDR3 reads CASSFGTSGTIYEQYF. The CDR3 bases are TGTGCCAGCAGCTTTGGTACTAGCGGGACGATCTACGAGCAGTACTTC.

This clonotype was seen ten or more times. This chain links TRBV29-1 with TRBJ2-1; the match to TRBD1 covers 8 bases. V dropped 6 bases and J dropped 1; count of bases not matched to a gene: 8. There are 15 residues in the CDR3. Germline V gene lookup returns CDR1 SQVTM and CDR2 ANQGSEA. The DNA of the CDR3 is TGCAGCGTCGCTCCAGGGGGCCTATCCTACAATGAGCAGTTCTTC. Translating it yields CSVAPGGLSYNEQFF.

A few counts support this clonotype. The chain is built from TRBV2 and TRBJ2-2; possible D gene TRBD1, 6 bases. The germline V gene encodes CDR1 SNHLY and CDR2 FYNNEI. The CDR3 contains 15 residues. Trimming left V 4 bases short and J 4 bases short, with 13 bases between. Here the CDR3 reads CASSGLGQITGELFF. The CDR3 coding sequence is TGTGCCAGCAGTGGCCTCGGACAGATCACCGGGGAGCTGTTTTTT.

This clonotype was picked up a small number of times. J is TRBJ2-1 and V is TRBV20-1; D might be TRBD1 (6 bases). The CDR3 contains 14 residues. Germline CDR1 DFQATT, CDR2 SNEGSKA (reference sequence). Trimming removed 6 bases from V and 4 bases from J, with 16 bases in between. CDR3 DNA: TGCAGTGCCCCCCCCGGGACACCATACAATGAGCAGTTCTTC. Amino acids: CSAPPGTPYNEQFF.

This clonotype was seen a handful of times. CDR3 in amino acids: CASSSRGSGNTIYF. The CDR3 DNA follows: TGTGCCAGCAGCTCCCGGGGCTCTGGAAACACCATATATTTT. The chain carries TRBV5-6 and TRBJ1-3; unclear D gene. With 3 bases removed from V and 0 bases from J, the gap between germline ends came to 7 bases. This CDR3 contains 14 residues. Germline V gene sequence: CDR1 SGHDT, CDR2 YYEEEE. The whole variable domain, filled in from reference TRBV5-6 and TRBJ1-3, reads DAGVTQSPTHLIKTRGQQVTLRCSPKSGHDTVSWYQQALGQGPQFIFQYYEEEERQRGNFPDRFSGHQFPNYSSELNVNALLLGDSALYLCASSSRGSGNTIYFGEGSWLTVV.

This clonotype was counted between two and nine times. This chain joins TRBV5-1 and TRBJ1-4; 8 nucleotides align to TRBD1. V lost 5 bases to trimming and J lost 8 bases; unmatched junction nucleotides: 5. The germline CDR1 and CDR2 sequences are SGHRS and YFSETQ. CDR3 length: 13 amino acids. The CDR3 region has the DNA TGCGCCAGCAGGCAGGGGGCGGAGGAAAAACTGTTTTTT. Protein product: CASRQGAEEKLFF.

This clonotype was detected only a few times. J is TRBJ2-1 and V is TRBV4-2, with a tentative D call TRBD2 (5 bases). Trimming pared 0 bases from V and 10 bases from J, leaving 16 bases between. This CDR3 spans 15 amino acids. CDR1 is LGHNA, CDR2 YNFKEQ, per germline. CDR3 region: CASSQESRAGGEQFF. The CDR3 nucleotides are TGTGCCAGCAGCCAAGAGTCACGGGCCGGAGGCGAGCAGTTCTTC.

This clonotype came up many times. The CDR3 nucleotides are TGCAGCGTTCTAGCGGGAGAGCTCACAGATACGCAGTATTTT. This gives the protein CSVLAGELTDTQYF. The gene calls are TRBV29-1 and TRBJ2-3, with TRBD2 matching over 10 bases. This CDR3 contains 14 residues. The V gene's germline CDR1 is SQVTM and CDR2 ANQGSEA. Germline trimming cut 5 bases from V and 2 bases from J; bases unmatched to any gene: 4.

This clonotype was counted ten times or more. The genes are TRBV5-1 and TRBJ2-1, with 7 positions matching TRBD2. CDR3 length equals 14 residues. Germline V gives CDR1 SGHRS, CDR2 YFSETQ. V gave up 7 bases and J gave up 9 bases; unmatched junction bases: 13. Written as DNA, the CDR3 is TGCGCCAGCTTAGGGGCGGGAGCGTTAGCTGAGCAGTTCTTC. Residues: CASLGAGALAEQFF.

This clonotype was detected many times. J is TRBJ2-7 and V is TRBV25-1, with D unclear. This CDR3 comprises 14 residues. In germline, CDR1 is MGHDK, CDR2 SYGVNS. The V end lost 5 bases, the J end lost 3 bases, and 14 bases lay between the germline ends. The CDR3 nucleotides are TGTGCCAGCAGTTCCTTCCTGGGCCTCTACGAGCAGTACTTC. Protein: CASSSFLGLYEQYF.

This clonotype was seen many times. This chain uses TRBV12-3 or TRBV12-4 with TRBJ2-4; D call uncertain. The CDR3 is 13 residues long. Deletions cut 4 bases from V and 3 bases from J, with 7 bases between. The CDR3 DNA follows: TGTGCCAGCAGTTATCGCCGCAAAAACATTCAGTACTTC. Amino acids: CASSYRRKNIQYF.

This CDR3 reads CASSRVIRVETQYF. DNA for the CDR3: TGTGCCAGCAGCAGGGTGATAAGAGTGGAGACCCAGTACTTC. The chain recombines TRBV7-2 with TRBJ2-5, with no clear D. The germline V and J ends were trimmed by 5 bases and 5 bases, with 15 bases remaining between them. The CDR3 spans 14 residues. Germline CDR1 reads SGHTA; CDR2 reads FQGNSA. Looking up the rest from reference TRBV7-2 and TRBJ2-5 gives the full variable domain: GAGVSQSPSNKVTEKGKDVELRCDPISGHTALYWYRQSLGQGLEFLIYFQGNSAPDKSGLPSDRFSAERTGGSVSTLTIQRTQQEDSAVYLCASSRVIRVETQYFGPGTRLLVL.

Concerning this clonotype: An end of the junction differs from the germline gene, which may be a read error. This chain links TRBV7-7 with TRBJ2-1, with 8 bases identical to TRBD1. This CDR3 contains 14 residues. CDR1 is SSHAT and CDR2 is FNYEAQ in the germline V gene (reference sequence). The CDR3 DNA follows: TGTGCTAGCAGCTACCGACCAGGGGGCGATGAGCAGTTCTTC. Its protein product is CASSYRPGGDEQFF. The entire variable domain, with the rest obtained from reference TRBV7-7 and TRBJ2-1, is as follows: GAGVSQSPRYKVTKRGQDVTLRCDPISSHATLYWYQQALGQGPEFLTYFNYEAQPDKSGLPSDRFSAERPEGSISTLTIQRTEQRDSAMYRCASSYRPGGDEQFFGPGTRLTVL.

This clonotype was seen more than once but under ten times. V is TRBV7-2 and J is TRBJ1-2; the D is unclear. V was clipped by 5 bases and J by 4 bases, with 11 bases between them. CDR3 length: 13 amino acids. Germline CDR1 is SGHTA and CDR2 is FQGNSA. The CDR3 is CASSPPWAYGYTF. The CDR3 coding sequence is TGTGCCAGCAGCCCTCCCTGGGCCTATGGCTACACCTTC.

This clonotype was counted at least ten times. The chain has TRBV7-3 and TRBJ2-2, with 14 bases matching TRBD2. Per the germline V gene, CDR1 is SGHTA and CDR2 is FQGTGA. The trim removed 4 bases at V and 4 bases at J, leaving 2 bases unmatched. The CDR3 covers 16 residues. CDR3: CASSSGLAGVTGELFF. The CDR3 nucleotides are TGTGCCAGCAGCTCGGGACTAGCGGGAGTCACCGGGGAGCTGTTTTTT.

In its sample, this clonotype was seen many times. One junction end disagrees with the germline gene, perhaps due to a read error. This chain connects TRBV7-7 to TRBJ2-1, with TRBD1 identical over 7 bases. The CDR3 is 13 residues long. The germline gives CDR1 SSHAT, CDR2 FNYEAQ (reference sequence). CDR3: CASSFRDSNEQFF. In DNA, the CDR3 is TGTGCTAGCAGCTTCCGGGACAGCAATGAGCAGTTCTTC.

This clonotype has a handful of counts. The chain links TRBV27 to TRBJ2-1; D is ambiguous. Looked up from germline, CDR1 is MNHEY and CDR2 is SMNVEV (reference sequence). V lost 5 bases, J lost 6 bases, and 17 bases lay in between. The CDR3 runs 15 residues. CDR3 region: CASSPHPVWGNEQFF. For the CDR3, the DNA is TGTGCCAGCAGTCCCCACCCAGTTTGGGGCAATGAGCAGTTCTTC.

Here the CDR3 reads CASSKNRVSYNEQFF. DNA of the CDR3: TGTGCCAGCAGCAAGAACAGGGTGTCCTACAATGAGCAGTTCTTC. The gene calls are TRBV14 and TRBJ2-1; possible D gene TRBD1, 6 bases. Germline V gives CDR1 SGHDN, CDR2 FVKESK. The CDR3 is 15 residues long. V was trimmed by 5 bases and J by 1 base, leaving 12 bases between them.

The chain joins TRBV29-1 to TRBJ1-2, with D possibly TRBD1 on 6 matching bases. Trimming took off 2 bases at V and 1 base at J, with 11 bases between the two ends. CDR1 is SQVTM and CDR2 is ANQGSEA in the germline V gene. This CDR3 is built from 14 residues. CDR3 sequence: CSVESQGYNYGYTF. For the CDR3, the DNA is TGCAGCGTTGAATCTCAGGGGTATAACTATGGCTACACCTTC. The variable domain in full, with the rest retrieved from reference TRBV29-1 and TRBJ1-2, is SAVISQKPSRDICQRGTSLTIQCQVDSQVTMMFWYRQQPGQSLTLIATANQGSEATYESGFVIDKFPISRPNLTFSTLTVSNMSPEDSSIYLCSVESQGYNYGYTFGSGTRLTVV.

This clonotype was seen a handful of times. The V and J genes are TRBV29-1 and TRBJ1-1; 7 bases line up with TRBD1. CDR3 length equals 13 residues. Germline V gives CDR1 SQVTM, CDR2 ANQGSEA. V shed 1 base and J 4 bases; nucleotides not matched to a gene: 3. The CDR3 region has the DNA TGCAGCGTTGAAGGTCAGGGGGGCACTGAAGCTTTCTTT. Encoded protein: CSVEGQGGTEAFF.

A few counts support this clonotype. The rearrangement joins TRBV20-1 to TRBJ2-7; D is unresolved. Trimming cost V 3 bases and J 2 bases, with 11 bases left between them. Germline CDR1 and CDR2: DFQATT and SNEGSKA (reference sequence). The CDR3 spans 13 residues. CDR3 nucleotides: TGCAGTGCTAGGGACCCCAGGCCCTACGAGCAGTACTTC. It translates to CSARDPRPYEQYF.

The chain employs TRBV5-6 and TRBJ2-1; no definite D call. The V end lost 4 bases, the J end lost 0 bases, and 11 bases lay between the germline ends. CDR3 length: 15 residues. The V gene's germline CDR1 is SGHDT and CDR2 YYEEEE. CDR3 amino acids: CASSDPGLSYNEQFF. Here the CDR3 DNA reads TGTGCCAGCAGCGATCCGGGCCTCTCCTACAATGAGCAGTTCTTC.

This clonotype has only a few counts. The chain combines TRBV3-1 with TRBJ2-4; D is tentatively TRBD1 or TRBD2 (5 bases each). The CDR3 has 15 residues. Trimming pared 1 base from V and 8 bases from J, leaving 15 bases between. CDR1 and CDR2 from the germline V gene are LGHDT and YNNKEL (reference sequence). The CDR3 reads CASSQGPRAGDIQYF. The DNA of the CDR3 is TGTGCCAGCAGCCAAGGGCCCAGGGCGGGCGACATTCAGTACTTC.

This clonotype was detected ten times or more. This chain joins TRBV4-3 and TRBJ1-2, with D perhaps matching TRBD1 (5 bases). With 0 bases removed from V and 7 bases from J, the gap between germline ends came to 12 bases. Germline values: CDR1 LGHNA, CDR2 YSLEER. The CDR3 spans 14 residues. The CDR3 region is CASSQDSGGFGYTF. Here the CDR3 DNA reads TGCGCCAGCAGCCAAGACTCGGGGGGATTTGGCTACACCTTC.

There are a few counts of this clonotype. V and J are TRBV9 and TRBJ1-6; D perhaps matches TRBD1 (5 bases). The CDR3 spans 15 residues. The V gene's germline CDR1 is SGDLS and CDR2 YYNGEE. Trimming left V 3 bases short and J 7 bases short, with 14 bases between. The CDR3, as DNA: TGTGCCAGCAGCGATAAGGGGCTGGAGAATTCACCCCTCCACTTT. Protein product: CASSDKGLENSPLHF.